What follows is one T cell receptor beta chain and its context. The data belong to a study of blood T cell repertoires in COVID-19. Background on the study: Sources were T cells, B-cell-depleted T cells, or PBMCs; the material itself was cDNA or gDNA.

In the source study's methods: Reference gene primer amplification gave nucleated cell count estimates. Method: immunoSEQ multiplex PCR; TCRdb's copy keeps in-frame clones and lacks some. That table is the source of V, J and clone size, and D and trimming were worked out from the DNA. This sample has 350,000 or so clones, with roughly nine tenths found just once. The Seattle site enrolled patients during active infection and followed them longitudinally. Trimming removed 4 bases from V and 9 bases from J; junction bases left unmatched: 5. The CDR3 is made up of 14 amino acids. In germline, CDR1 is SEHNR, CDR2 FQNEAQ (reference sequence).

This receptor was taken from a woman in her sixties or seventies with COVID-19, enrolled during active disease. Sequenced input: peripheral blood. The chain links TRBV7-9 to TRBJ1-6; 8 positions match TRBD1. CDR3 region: CASSSGTGFSPLHF. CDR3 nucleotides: TGTGCCAGCAGCTCCGGGACAGGTTTTTCACCCCTCCACTTT.